These T cell receptor beta chains were read from a single sample in a study of radiotherapy plus CTLA-4 blockade in lung cancer. Method: immunoSEQ multiplex PCR; TCRdb's copy keeps in-frame clones and lacks some. The sample includes about 88,000 clones, about 78% of them seen just once. This material consisted of peripheral blood, taken from a patient treated with radiotherapy plus ipilimumab. The receptor set was obtained from a human donor with non-small cell lung cancer that progressed on radiotherapy plus ipilimumab. Each CDR3 is given with its conserved first and last residue. Each record gives: CDR3 DNA, CDR3 protein, clone size, D gene, J gene, V gene. The D gene is left open where the match is weak. Some rows mark clone size as missing; the rest say once, few, many or name a class of expanded clone.

TGTGCCAGCAAGGGAACAAGGGGGGTCAATGAGCAGTTCTTC CASKGTRGVNEQFF - - TRBJ2-1 TRBV7-2
TGCGCCAGCAGCCAAGTTGGGGCTGTGTCCGGGGAGCTGTTTTTT CASSQVGAVSGELFF - - TRBJ2-2 TRBV4-1
TGTGCCAGCAGCCAAGAAGGAGGGAGCACAGATACGCAGTATTTT CASSQEGGSTDTQYF - - TRBJ2-3 TRBV4-2
TGTGCCAGCACACGGGGTAGCTCCTACGAGCAGTACTTC CASTRGSSYEQYF - - TRBJ2-7 TRBV28
TGTGCCAGCAGGCCCGGGACTGACTTCTACAATGAGCAGTTCTTC CASRPGTDFYNEQFF - - TRBJ2-1 TRBV2
TGTGCCAGCAGTCCCCGGACAGGTAGCTCCTACGAGCAGTACTTC CASSPRTGSSYEQYF - TRBD1 TRBJ2-7 TRBV6-6
TGTGCCATCAGCGGACCCCCCAATAGCGGGAGGGCCTCCTACGAGCAGTACTTC CAISGPPNSGRASYEQYF - TRBD2 TRBJ2-7 TRBV10-3
TGTGCCAGCAGCTTTGGGGGAGGGCACTACGAGCAGTACTTC CASSFGGGHYEQYF once TRBD2 TRBJ2-7 TRBV5-4
TGTGCCAGCAGCGTCGGGGGGAATGAAAAACTGTTTTTT CASSVGGNEKLFF - - TRBJ1-4 TRBV9
TGTGCCAGCAGCTTGGGGGGAGACGAGCAGTACTTC CASSLGGDEQYF - - TRBJ2-7 TRBV5-8
TGTGCCAGCTCCCTTACGGGGCCCTACGAGCAGTACTTC CASSLTGPYEQYF few - TRBJ2-7 TRBV7-2
TGTGCCAGCAGCGTAGGGGGCGGGAGTGGAAGGACAGATACGCAGTATTTT CASSVGGGSGRTDTQYF - TRBD2 TRBJ2-3 TRBV9
TGTGCCAGCAGTGTTTCGAGCGGGGGCCTCCTACTAGGGCAGTATTTT CASSVSSGGLLLGQYF - TRBD2 TRBJ2-3 TRBV25-1
TGTGCCAGCAGTTTTCGGGCCTACAATGAGCAGTTCTTC CASSFRAYNEQFF - - TRBJ2-1 TRBV27
TGTGCCAGCAGCCAAGATACGGCGGGGCTCTATGGCTACACCTTC CASSQDTAGLYGYTF - - TRBJ1-2 TRBV4-2
TGTGCCAGCAGTGAACTAGCGGGGGTCACCGGGGAGCTGTTTTTT CASSELAGVTGELFF - TRBD2 TRBJ2-2 TRBV6-1
TGTGCCATCAATCCCAACAGACAGGATAGGCAGTATTTT CAINPNRQDRQYF - - TRBJ2-3 TRBV10-3
TGTGCCAGCACCCTAGACAGGGTGAGCAATCAGCCCCAGCATTTT CASTLDRVSNQPQHF - TRBD1 TRBJ1-5 TRBV28
TGTGCCAGCAGCCCGGAGGACGGGGGCGCCTATGGCTACACCTTC CASSPEDGGAYGYTF few - TRBJ1-2 TRBV5-4